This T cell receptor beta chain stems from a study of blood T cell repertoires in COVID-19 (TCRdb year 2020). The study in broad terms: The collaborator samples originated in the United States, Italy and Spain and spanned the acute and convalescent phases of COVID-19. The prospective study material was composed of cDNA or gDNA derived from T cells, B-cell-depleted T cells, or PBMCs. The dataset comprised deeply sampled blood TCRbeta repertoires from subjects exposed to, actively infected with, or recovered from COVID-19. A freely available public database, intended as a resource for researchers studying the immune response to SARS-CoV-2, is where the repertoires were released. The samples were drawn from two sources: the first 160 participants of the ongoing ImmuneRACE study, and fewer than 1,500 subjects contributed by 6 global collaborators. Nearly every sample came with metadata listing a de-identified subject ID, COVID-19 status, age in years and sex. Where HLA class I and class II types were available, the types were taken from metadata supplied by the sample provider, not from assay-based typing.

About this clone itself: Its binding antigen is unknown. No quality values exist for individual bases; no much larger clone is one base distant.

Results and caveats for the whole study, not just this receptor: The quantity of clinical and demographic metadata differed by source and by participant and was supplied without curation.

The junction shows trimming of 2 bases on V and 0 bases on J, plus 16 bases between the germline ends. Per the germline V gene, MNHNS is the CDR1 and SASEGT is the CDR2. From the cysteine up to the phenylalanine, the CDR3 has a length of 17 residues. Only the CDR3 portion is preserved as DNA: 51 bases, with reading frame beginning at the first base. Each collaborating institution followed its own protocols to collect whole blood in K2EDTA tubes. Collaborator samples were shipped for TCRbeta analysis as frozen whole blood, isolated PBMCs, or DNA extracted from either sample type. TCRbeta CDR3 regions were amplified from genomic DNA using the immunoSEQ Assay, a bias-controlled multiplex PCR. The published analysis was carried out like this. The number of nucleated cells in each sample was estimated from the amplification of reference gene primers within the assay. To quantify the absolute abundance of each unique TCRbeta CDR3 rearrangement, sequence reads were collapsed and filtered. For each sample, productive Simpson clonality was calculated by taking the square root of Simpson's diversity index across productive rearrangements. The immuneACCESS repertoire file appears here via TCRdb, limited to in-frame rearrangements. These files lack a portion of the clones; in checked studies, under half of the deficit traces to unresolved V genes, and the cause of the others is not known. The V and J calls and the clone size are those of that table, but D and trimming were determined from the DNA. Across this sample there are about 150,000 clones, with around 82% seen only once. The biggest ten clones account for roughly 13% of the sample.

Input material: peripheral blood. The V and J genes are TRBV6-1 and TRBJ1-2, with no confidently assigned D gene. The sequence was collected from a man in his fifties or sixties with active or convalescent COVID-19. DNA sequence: TGTGCCAGCAGTGAACCTACGAACCTCCAAGCTAACTATGGCTACACCTTC. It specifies CASSEPTNLQANYGYTF.